Reported below is one TCR beta chain. CDR3 length: 15 residues. Germline CDR1 reads SGHTA; CDR2 reads FQGTGA. Trimming at V came to 1 base and at J to 5 bases, leaving 3 bases not matched to a gene. Original data processing: Scientists estimated how many nucleated cells there were by amplifying reference gene primers. Assay used: immunoSEQ multiplex PCR; TCRdb lists only in-frame clones, some missing. D and trimming were read from the DNA, whereas the V and J calls and clone size are those reported in that table. Of 200,000 to 300,000 clones listed, about 88% are singletons. This specimen belongs to a study of blood T cell repertoires in COVID-19. Across the whole study: The United States, Italy and Spain supplied acute and convalescent COVID-19 samples. T cells, B-cell-depleted T cells, or PBMCs provided the cDNA or gDNA that served as material.

The sample comprised peripheral blood. The source is a man aged 55 to 70 who had recovered from COVID-19. The J gene is TRBJ2-7, the V gene TRBV7-3; TRBD2 matches at 12 bases. The CDR3 protein is CASSLRTSGVDEQYF. CDR3 bases: TGTGCCAGCAGCTTAAGGACTAGCGGGGTGGACGAGCAGTACTTC.